This T cell receptor (beta chain) was captured in a study of T-cell memory formation after mild COVID-19. In the study overall: TCR clusters largely stayed donor specific.

TCRdb ran MiXCR on the 5' RACE reads and lists one entry per CDR3 protein. The data hold under 200,000 distinct CDR3 sequences, with roughly 11% observed a single time. Study outcomes and limitations: Clones contracting day 15 to 85 were balanced CD4/CD8; later expanders leaned CD4+.

CDR1 and CDR2 (germline): SGDLS, YYNGEE. The V and J ends lost 0 bases and 7 bases respectively, with 14 bases between them. The CDR3 loop spans 16 amino acids. This clonotype has just a few counts. The antigen remains undetermined. The chain employs TRBV9 and TRBJ1-6; unclear D gene. Sequenced material: PBMCs or a T cell subset sorted from them (not recorded which). This clonotype was sampled from a man younger than 35 who had mild COVID-19 (a few samples of this study predate the infection). Cell type and time point are not known. CDR3 DNA: TGTGCCAGCAGCGTAGGCGGAGGGTCCTTCAATTCACCCCTCCACTTT. Protein product: CASSVGGGSFNSPLHF.